This T cell receptor beta chain was sequenced for a study of T cell responses to AZD1222 COVID-19 vaccine. Study-wide findings and caveats: CD4 TCRs associated with vaccination spanned spike, dominating at 160-218 and 743-854. Repertoires in all cases were sampled only once the peak T cell response had passed. Once two AZD1222 doses were given, Spike-specific TCR breadth and depth went up.

Of note for this clone: Its specificity is not known.

The protocol was immunoSEQ multiplex PCR, while the TCRdb copy is restricted to in-frame clones and leaves out a portion. The data hold 100,000 to 150,000 clones, with approximately 80% observed a single time. Pooling covered second doses at about 4 or about 12 weeks. The receptor was isolated from an adult who received the AZD1222 COVID-19 vaccine. The material sequenced was peripheral blood, taken 28 days after the second AZD1222 dose.

The CDR3: CASSYISGYGYTF. DNA of the CDR3: TGTGCCAGCAGTTACATTTCAGGGTATGGCTACACCTTC. This rearrangement joins TRBV6-5 to TRBJ1-2; D may be TRBD1 (5 bases). V shed 2 bases and J shed 5 bases, with 9 bases lying between them. CDR3 length: 13 amino acids. The germline gives CDR1 MNHEY, CDR2 SVGAGI.